This entry lists 28 T cell receptor beta chains sequenced from one sample in a study of T cell clonality in common variable immunodeficiency. Some clones are missing from TCRdb's copy, which holds only in-frame ones; the method was immunoSEQ multiplex PCR. The sample shows 55,000 or so clones, no singletons; the ten largest hold about 5%. The sequencing input was peripheral blood mononuclear cells. These receptors all stem from a person between 18 and 70 years old in good health.

At least ten counts were recorded for this clone. Coverage ceases 3 residues before the CDR3 finishes, and the germline J gene fills in the end. The chain has TRBV19 and TRBJ2-7, with 8 bases that match TRBD1. Looked up from germline, CDR1 is LNHDA and CDR2 is SQIVND (reference sequence). The CDR3 contains 14 residues. The J segment lost 5 bases and the V segment lost 10 bases, leaving 13 bases of the junction unmatched. The sequenced CDR3 bases are TGTGCCACAAAAACTGGGACAGGTCCCCACGAG. Residues: CATKTGTGPHE. In full, the CDR3 reads CATKTGTGPHEQYF.

In its sample, this clone was seen many times. With the read ending 3 residues before the CDR3 end, the germline J gene is used to fill in that end. The V gene is TRBV5-1, the J gene TRBJ2-1; 11 bases are a match to TRBD2. The CDR3 has 17 residues. The trim removed 4 bases at V and 8 bases at J, leaving 14 bases unmatched. CDR1 and CDR2 from the germline V gene are SGHRS and YFSETQ. The covered CDR3 bases are TGCGCCAGCAGCCTGCTGCCTAGCGGGAGGAGGGGCGATGAG. Protein product: CASSLLPSGRRGDE. In full, the CDR3 is CASSLLPSGRRGDEQFF.

There are many counts of this clone. The read finishes 3 residues shy of the CDR3 end, and the germline J gene is used to complete it. V gene TRBV2 combines with J gene TRBJ1-1; D might be TRBD1 (5 bases). Trimming shortened V by 10 bases and J by 6 bases, and 15 bases separated the two germline ends. The CDR3 is 12 residues long. CDR1 is SNHLY, CDR2 FYNNEI, per germline. The CDR3 sequence: CAKEGQNSEAFF. CDR3 bases read: TGTGCCAAGGAAGGACAAAACTCTGAA.

This clone showed up many times. The read is 3 residues too short to cover the CDR3 end, so that end is filled in from the germline J gene. The V and J genes are TRBV19 and TRBJ2-7; a possible D gene is TRBD1 (6 bases). Germline V gene lookup returns CDR1 LNHDA and CDR2 SQIVND (reference sequence). This CDR3 comprises 14 residues. Trimming took 3 bases from V and 4 from J, leaving 13 bases between them. CDR3: CASSIQLQGYEQYF. CDR3 DNA (partial): TGTGCCAGTAGTATCCAATTACAGGGATACGAG.

This clone was counted many times. The read finishes 3 residues shy of the CDR3 end, and the germline J gene is used to complete it. V and J are TRBV4-2 and TRBJ2-7; 8 bases fit TRBD2. Germline CDR1 and CDR2: LGHNA and YNFKEQ. J lost 2 bases, V lost 4 bases, and 22 bases had no gene match. This CDR3 has 20 residues. The CDR3 bases that were read are TGTGCCAGCAGCCGGCTGATCACTAAATTAGCGGGATTCCCCCCCTACGAG. Translated: CASSRLITKLAGFPPYE. The whole CDR3 protein reads CASSRLITKLAGFPPYEQYF.

Many counts were recorded for this clone. The read terminates 3 residues before the CDR3 end, so the remaining end is supplied by the germline J gene. This chain links TRBV5-1 with TRBJ2-2; 7 positions match TRBD1. Losses at the gene ends were 0 bases for V and 1 base for J; bases not matched to a gene: 3. The CDR3 is 16 amino acids. The germline gives CDR1 SGHRS, CDR2 YFSETQ. The CDR3 DNA, read in part, is TGCGCCAGCAGCTTGGTACCAGGGGGGAACACCGGGGAG. Its protein is CASSLVPGGNTGE. The whole CDR3 is CASSLVPGGNTGELFF.

This clone has ten or more counts. The read falls 3 residues short of the CDR3 end, and the missing part is taken from the germline J gene. V and J are TRBV14 and TRBJ1-2, with 11 bases that match TRBD1. Germline V gene sequence: CDR1 SGHDN, CDR2 FVKESK. The CDR3 is made up of 16 amino acids. Germline trimming cut 1 base from V and 5 bases from J; bases unmatched to any gene: 6. CDR3 sequence: CASSQVGQGARYGYTF. CDR3 DNA (partial): TGTGCCAGCAGCCAAGTTGGACAGGGGGCTAGGTATGGC.

This clone occurred many times. Read data end 3 residues before the CDR3 end; the end is taken from the germline J gene. This chain connects TRBV7-8 to TRBJ1-1; maybe TRBD1 (5 bases). V gave up 1 base and J gave up 1 base, with 7 bases separating them. There are 14 residues in the CDR3. Germline V CDR1 and CDR2: SGHVS, FQNEAQ. The CDR3 DNA, read in part, is TGTGCCAGCAGCTTAGTCGGGGGGAACACTGAA. This encodes CASSLVGGNTE. The full CDR3 protein reads CASSLVGGNTEAFF.

This clone was counted at least ten times. The CDR3 is cut off 3 residues early in the read; its end comes from the germline J gene. The chain has TRBV20-1 and TRBJ2-5; D possibly corresponds to TRBD1 (6 bases). The germline CDR1 and CDR2 sequences are DFQATT and SNEGSKA (reference sequence). V was shortened by 1 base and J by 4 bases, with 16 bases between the two germline ends. The length of the CDR3 is 15 residues. Partial CDR3 DNA: TGCAGTGCTAGAGCGTACAGGGAAGTCCTAGAGACC. It encodes CSARAYREVLET. The entire CDR3 protein reads CSARAYREVLETQYF.

This clone has at least ten counts. The DNA ends 3 residues before the CDR3 does, and the rest of the CDR3 is filled in from the germline J gene. V and J are TRBV7-8 and TRBJ1-2, with unresolved D. This CDR3 is 13 amino acids long. V lost 5 bases and J lost 0, with 7 bases in between. Germline CDR1 and CDR2: SGHVS and FQNEAQ. CDR3: CASSQTPNYGYTF. The covered CDR3 bases are TGTGCCAGCAGCCAGACACCTAACTATGGC.

This clone was seen more than once but under ten times. The read falls 3 residues short of the CDR3 end, and the missing part is taken from the germline J gene. The chain employs TRBV5-1 and TRBJ1-4, with D uncertain. The V gene's germline CDR1 is SGHRS and CDR2 YFSETQ. This CDR3 region has 13 residues. V gave up 0 bases and J gave up 6 bases, with 6 bases separating them. The DNA read from the CDR3 is TGCGCCAGCAGCTTGGACAGTCATGAAAAA. It translates to CASSLDSHEK. The CDR3 as a whole reads CASSLDSHEKLFF.

This clone was observed many times. The read finishes 3 residues shy of the CDR3 end, and the germline J gene is used to complete it. V and J are TRBV20-1 and TRBJ1-2; 7 nucleotides match TRBD1. Trimming took 3 bases from V and 4 from J; bases not matched to a gene: 8. Germline CDR1 is DFQATT and CDR2 is SNEGSKA (reference sequence). The length of the CDR3 is 14 residues. Partial CDR3 DNA: TGCAGTGCTAGTGACAGGGCGATTCCCTATGGC. Residues: CSASDRAIPYG. The whole CDR3 is CSASDRAIPYGYTF.

This clone was detected ten times or more. The read comes to an end 3 residues before the CDR3 does, leaving the germline J gene to fill in the end. The chain couples TRBV20-1 to TRBJ2-3; TRBD2 agrees at 8 bases. Germline V gives CDR1 DFQATT, CDR2 SNEGSKA (reference sequence). This CDR3 region has 20 residues. V dropped 1 base and J dropped 0; count of bases not matched to a gene: 18. CDR3 DNA (partial): TGCAGTGCTAGAGTTGGTAAAGCGGGGGACGGGTACACTAGCACAGATACG. It encodes CSARVGKAGDGYTSTDT. The whole CDR3 protein is CSARVGKAGDGYTSTDTQYF.

In this sample, this clone turned up many times. The CDR3 extends 3 residues past the end of the read, so its final part is completed from the germline J gene. V is TRBV20-1 and J is TRBJ2-1; 8 nucleotides align to TRBD2. The ends lost 0 bases at V and 7 bases at J; junction bases unmatched: 8. CDR1 is DFQATT and CDR2 is SNEGSKA in the germline V gene (reference sequence). The CDR3 covers 15 residues. CDR3 bases read: TGCAGTGCTAGAGATCTGGCTAGCGGGCATAATGAG. Protein: CSARDLASGHNE. In full, the CDR3 is CSARDLASGHNEQFF.

This clone was recorded many times. The DNA ends 3 residues before the CDR3 does, and the rest of the CDR3 is filled in from the germline J gene. The V call is TRBV4-2, the J call TRBJ1-1; 7 bases agree with TRBD1. This CDR3 has 15 amino acids. In germline, CDR1 is LGHNA, CDR2 YNFKEQ. Trimming at V came to 0 bases and at J to 3 bases, leaving 4 bases not matched to a gene. The DNA read from the CDR3 is TGTGCCAGCAGCCAAGAAGGGGGACAGTACACTGAA. Its protein is CASSQEGGQYTE. The whole CDR3 sequence is CASSQEGGQYTEAFF.

This clone was counted ten times or more. The read ends 3 residues before the CDR3 terminus; that terminus is restored from the germline J gene. This chain uses TRBV7-3 with TRBJ2-1; TRBD2 matches at 8 bases. Germline values: CDR1 SGHTA, CDR2 FQGTGA. The CDR3 consists of 16 residues. Trimming cost V 5 bases and J 7 bases; bases outside gene matches: 13. This chain's CDR3 is CASSGTGASGYNEQFF. CDR3 bases read: TGTGCCAGCAGCGGAACAGGAGCTAGCGGGTATAATGAG.

On this clone: One junction end does not reproduce the germline sequence, and a read error may be involved. The sequenced part of the CDR3 DNA is TGTTCCAGCAGCTTAGAATCCCCCCCGGAAAAA. As protein: CSSSLESPPEK. The CDR3 reads in full as CSSSLESPPEKLFF. This chain joins TRBV7-9 and TRBJ1-4; no firm D call. The CDR3 end is not reached by the read, which stops 3 residues before it; the germline J gene fills it in. Looked up from germline, CDR1 is SEHNR and CDR2 is FQNEAQ (reference sequence). This CDR3 contains 14 residues. Complete variable domain (other parts from reference TRBV7-9 and TRBJ1-4): DTGVSQNPRHKITKRGQNVTFRCDPISEHNRLYWYRQTLGQGPEFLTYFQNEAQLEKSRLLSDRFSAERPKGSFSTLEIQRTEQGDSAMYLCSSSLESPPEKLFFGSGTQLSVL.

About this clone: Coverage ceases 3 residues before the CDR3 finishes, and the germline J gene fills in the end. The chain has TRBV11-2 and TRBJ1-2; D possibly corresponds to TRBD1 (5 bases). The length of the CDR3 is 13 residues. Trimming removed 4 bases at V and 4 bases at J, with 10 bases between. Germline V gene data show CDR1 as SGHAT and CDR2 as FQNNGV. The CDR3 bases that were read are TGTGCCAGCAGCTCCCGGACAATCTATGGC. This sequence encodes CASSSRTIYG. The entire CDR3 reads CASSSRTIYGYTF.

This clone has at least ten counts. A read error may produce the germline difference seen at one junction end. The read stops 3 residues short of the end of the CDR3; the missing end is completed from the germline J gene. V gene TRBV4-2 combines with J gene TRBJ2-1, with D possibly being TRBD2 (5 bases). CDR3 length: 16 amino acids. Germline loops: CDR1 LGHNA, CDR2 YNFKEQ. The CDR3 protein is CASSQVQRLLYNEQFF. The DNA read from the CDR3 is TGCGCCAGCAGCCAAGTTCAGCGGTTGTTATACAATGAG.

This clone was detected a few times. Coverage ceases 3 residues before the CDR3 finishes, and the germline J gene fills in the end. V gene TRBV20-1 combines with J gene TRBJ2-1; 7 nucleotides align to TRBD2. Germline trimming cut 4 bases from V and 8 bases from J; bases unmatched to any gene: 11. Germline lookup yields CDR1 DFQATT and CDR2 SNEGSKA (reference sequence). This CDR3 contains 14 residues. The CDR3 DNA, read in part, is TGCAGTGCTACCCCTAGCGGTCCTGTGGATGAG. Protein sequence: CSATPSGPVDE. The whole CDR3 protein reads CSATPSGPVDEQFF.

The table lists this clone with many counts. The read comes to an end 3 residues before the CDR3 does, leaving the germline J gene to fill in the end. This chain connects TRBV5-1 to TRBJ1-2; 8 nucleotides line up with TRBD1. With 0 bases clipped from V and 7 bases from J, the junction kept 5 bases outside the gene matches. The germline V gene encodes CDR1 SGHRS and CDR2 YFSETQ. The length of the CDR3 is 14 residues. The CDR3 protein is CASSLGSGQGGYTF. CDR3 DNA (partial): TGCGCCAGCAGCTTGGGCTCCGGACAGGGTGGC.

The table lists this clone with many counts. The CDR3 sequence is CSALPSGLAAETQYF. The covered CDR3 bases are TGCAGTGCCCTTCCGAGCGGACTAGCAGCGGAGACC. This chain uses TRBV20-1 with TRBJ2-5, with 8 bases matching TRBD2. The read ends 3 residues early relative to the CDR3; the germline J gene fills the gap. The CDR3 runs to 15 residues. V trimming: 6 bases; J trimming: 5 bases; junction bases outside the gene matches: 14. The germline V gene has CDR1 DFQATT and CDR2 SNEGSKA (reference sequence).

This clone was seen repeatedly, ten times or more. The read is 3 residues too short to cover the CDR3 end, so that end is filled in from the germline J gene. The chain couples TRBV7-2 to TRBJ2-3, with D perhaps given as TRBD1 or TRBD2 (5 bases each). V gave up 1 base and J gave up 5 bases, with 7 bases separating them. Germline V gives CDR1 SGHTA, CDR2 FQGNSA. The CDR3 totals 13 residues. The CDR3 bases that were read are TGTGCCAGCAGCTTAGTGAGGGGAGATACG. Its translation: CASSLVRGDT. The complete CDR3 reads CASSLVRGDTQYF.

The table lists this clone with a few counts. The read ends 3 residues before the CDR3 terminus; that terminus is restored from the germline J gene. The V gene is TRBV19, the J gene TRBJ2-2, with 12 bases lining up with TRBD2. Per germline, CDR1 LNHDA and CDR2 SQIVND (reference sequence). This CDR3 spans 17 amino acids. Trimming removed 7 bases from V and 5 bases from J; junction bases left unmatched: 11. The CDR3 here is CASNPGLAGIATGELFF. CDR3 bases read: TGTGCCAGTAATCCCGGACTAGCGGGAATAGCGACCGGGGAG. Complete variable domain (other parts from reference TRBV19 and TRBJ2-2): DGGITQSPKYLFRKEGQNVTLSCEQNLNHDAMYWYRQDPGQGLRLIYYSQIVNDFQKGDIAEGYSVSREKKESFPLTVTSAQKNPTAFYLCASNPGLAGIATGELFFGEGSRLTVL.

The sample holds many counts of this clone. The read is 3 residues too short to cover the CDR3 end, so that end is filled in from the germline J gene. The same CDR3 is also encoded by other DNA sequences in this sample. The V call is TRBV11-2, the J call TRBJ2-2, with D maybe TRBD1 (6 bases). Germline loops: CDR1 SGHAT, CDR2 FQNNGV. The CDR3 totals 14 residues. The V end lost 6 bases, the J end lost 1 base, and 9 bases lay between the germline ends. CDR3 protein: CASSLGQNTGELFF. CDR3 bases read: TGTGCCAGCAGTTTGGGACAGAACACCGGGGAG.

This clone was seen many times. The read stops 3 residues short of the end of the CDR3; the missing end is completed from the germline J gene. J is TRBJ1-5 and V is TRBV2; no firm D call. This CDR3 has 15 amino acids. Looked up from germline, CDR1 is SNHLY and CDR2 is FYNNEI. The V gene lost 4 bases and the J gene lost 5 bases, with 15 bases spanning the gap. CDR3 loop: CASSAGRGFDQPQHF. CDR3 bases read: TGTGCCAGCAGTGCCGGACGGGGATTCGATCAGCCC.

This clone has at least ten counts. The sequenced fragment ends 3 residues before the CDR3 boundary, so the rest is inferred from the germline J gene. This chain joins TRBV7-9 and TRBJ1-4, with 9 bases fitting TRBD1. Germline loops: CDR1 SEHNR, CDR2 FQNEAQ (reference sequence). J lost 8 bases, V lost 5 bases, and 6 bases had no gene match. The CDR3 loop spans 14 amino acids. The CDR3 spells CASSQGQGNEKLFF. Incomplete CDR3 DNA: TGTGCCAGCAGCCAGGGACAGGGAAACGAAAAA. The full variable domain, its missing parts supplied by reference TRBV7-9 and TRBJ1-4, is DTGVSQNPRHKITKRGQNVTFRCDPISEHNRLYWYRQTLGQGPEFLTYFQNEAQLEKSRLLSDRFSAERPKGSFSTLEIQRTEQGDSAMYLCASSQGQGNEKLFFGSGTQLSVL.

This clone was picked up many times. The observed sequence ends 3 residues before the CDR3 terminus, with the missing tail filled in from the germline J gene. This chain links TRBV20-1 with TRBJ2-3, with TRBD1 as a possible D gene (6 bases). The V end was cut by 0 bases, the J end by 6 bases, with 13 bases between. CDR1 and CDR2 (germline): DFQATT, SNEGSKA (reference sequence). This CDR3 contains 14 residues. CDR3 DNA, as far as it was read: TGCAGTGCTAGAGATCCAACTAGGGGGGATACG. This encodes CSARDPTRGDT. The whole CDR3 reads CSARDPTRGDTQYF.